This is a list of T cell receptor beta chains from one sample in a study of lymphopenia after photon versus proton radiotherapy. The protocol was immunoSEQ multiplex PCR, while the TCRdb copy is restricted to in-frame clones and leaves out a portion. Of tens of thousands of clones in the sample, around 83% were seen once. The starting material was peripheral blood, obtained from a patient treated with proton-based radiotherapy. These receptors were collected from a man aged 60-69 years with pancreatic cancer. Both conserved end residues are part of each CDR3. D genes are given only for firm matches. Not all rows give a size; the values are once, few, many and, for expanded clones, a class.

-	TRBD1	TRBV19	TRBJ1-5	14	TGTGCCAGTAGCACGGGACAGGGATCTCAGCCCCAGCATTTT	CASSTGQGSQPQHF
once	TRBD2	TRBV11-3	TRBJ2-3	14	TGTGCCAGCAGCTCGACTAGCGGAACAGATACGCAGTATTTT	CASSSTSGTDTQYF
-	TRBD2	TRBV5-4	TRBJ2-1	16	TGTGCCAGCAGCTGGGGCGGGACTAGCGGGCTCAATGAGCAGTTCTTC	CASSWGGTSGLNEQFF
-	-	TRBV5-8	TRBJ1-2	13	TGTGCCAGCCTCTGGGGAAGGTCCGGTGGCTACACCTTC	CASLWGRSGGYTF
-	TRBD2	TRBV28	TRBJ2-5	19	TGTGCCAGCAGTTTCGCAAGGACTAGCGGGAGAGGGAGGCAAGAGACCCAGTACTTC	CASSFARTSGRGRQETQYF
-	-	TRBV7-6	TRBJ2-1	12	TGTGCCAGCAGATCCACAGGGATTGAGCAGTTCTTC	CASRSTGIEQFF
-	-	TRBV6-5	TRBJ1-3	16	TGTGCCAGCAGTTACTCGGATGGGGGCCGTGGAAACACCATATATTTT	CASSYSDGGRGNTIYF
-	-	TRBV19	TRBJ2-5	15	TGTGCCAGTAGTCCCGGGGCCCAGAGTCAAGAGACCCAGTACTTC	CASSPGAQSQETQYF
-	-	TRBV5-1	TRBJ2-7	13	TGCGCCAGCAGCTGGGACAACTCCTACGAGCAGTACTTC	CASSWDNSYEQYF
-	-	TRBV15	TRBJ2-3	14	TGTGCCACCAGCAGAGATGCGGACACAGATACGCAGTATTTT	CATSRDADTDTQYF
-	-	TRBV5-1	TRBJ1-1	14	TGCGCCAGCAGAACAGGGATAATGAACACTGAAGCTTTCTTT	CASRTGIMNTEAFF
-	-	TRBV11-3	TRBJ2-7	12	TGTGCCAGCAGCCCGAAGAGCTACGAGCAGTACTTC	CASSPKSYEQYF